The clone carrying this T cell receptor (beta chain) came up a few times. Its antigen is undetermined. V was trimmed by 2 bases and J by 9 bases, leaving 17 bases between them. Germline CDR1 MDHEN, CDR2 SYDVKM. This CDR3 comprises 14 residues. Free of recent acute infections or vaccinations, the donors were healthy HIV-negative adults. This entry is derived from a study of shared clonotypes between healthy human individuals. Study at large: Every donor yielded three CD4 naive, three CD4 memory, two CD8 naive and one CD8 memory plate. General observations from the study: Across subsets, estimated richness was generally greater for naive than for memory populations. Sampling covered nothing but blood. Tissue TCR repertoires likely differ from those found in blood.

Profiled with immunoSEQ multiplex PCR; TCRdb holds only in-frame clones, not every one. The sample consists of about 770,000 clones, just under 75% of them appearing once. This clonotype was sampled from a woman aged 25 to 39 in good health. Sequencing used memory CD4+ T cells sorted from blood. The subset was: CD45RA-negative fraction. The chain couples TRBV28 to TRBJ2-7; tentatively, D is TRBD1 or TRBD2 (6 bases each). This CDR3 reads CASSLGGAGRGQYF. DNA for the CDR3: TGTGCCAGCAGTTTAGGGGGCGCGGGGCGTGGGCAGTACTTC.